This passage covers 22 T cell receptor beta chains from one sample sequenced in a study of shared clonotypes between healthy human individuals. Here immunoSEQ multiplex PCR was the method, and the copy in TCRdb shows in-frame clones only, minus some. This sample has over a million clones, with 70% to 80% found just once. The specimen sequenced was memory CD4+ T cells from PBMCs. Subset in this sample: CD45RA-negative fraction. The receptor set was obtained from a man younger than 35 in good health. Some clones in this sample may be carry-over from other donors' samples.

Worth noting for this clone: An end of the junction differs from the germline gene, which may be a read error. This chain links TRBV27 with TRBJ2-7, with 9 bases lining up with TRBD1. This CDR3 has 13 residues. CDR1 and CDR2 from the germline V gene are MNHEY and SMNVEV (reference sequence). This chain's CDR3 is CASSFSKGQGVIF. DNA for the CDR3: TGTGCCAGCAGTTTTAGTAAGGGACAGGGAGTAATTTTC.

The chain uses TRBV6-5 and TRBJ2-7; possible D gene TRBD1, 6 bases. Deletions cut 2 bases from V and 6 bases from J, with 11 bases between. CDR3 length equals 13 residues. The V gene's germline CDR1 is MNHEY and CDR2 SVGAGI. CDR3 sequence reads: CASSYGLGGEQYF. CDR3 nucleotide sequence: TGTGCCAGCAGTTACGGGCTAGGGGGCGAGCAGTACTTC.

The chain joins TRBV10-3 to TRBJ2-3, with 13 bases identical to TRBD2. Per the germline V gene, CDR1 is ENHRY and CDR2 is SYGVKD. V lost 1 base, J lost 6 bases, and 10 bases stayed unmatched. The CDR3 runs to 18 residues. The CDR3 here is CAISEFIPGLAGLDTQYF. The CDR3 nucleotides read TGTGCCATCAGTGAGTTCATACCGGGACTAGCGGGACTCGATACGCAGTATTTT.

This clone was counted a single time. The chain joins TRBV19 to TRBJ2-7; 10 bases line up with TRBD2. Trimming cost V 5 bases and J 3 bases; bases outside gene matches: 10. The V gene's germline CDR1 is LNHDA and CDR2 SQIVND (reference sequence). This CDR3 is 16 amino acids long. CDR3 DNA sequence: TGTGCCAGTAGTCCCCGGAGAGCGGGAGGGGTCTACGAGCAGTACTTC. Encoded protein: CASSPRRAGGVYEQYF.

The chain is built from TRBV4-2 and TRBJ2-7; weak D call: TRBD2 (5 bases). The V gene's germline CDR1 is LGHNA and CDR2 YNFKEQ. The V end lost 0 bases, the J end lost 2 bases, and 11 bases lay between the germline ends. This CDR3 has 15 residues. CDR3 in DNA: TGTGCCAGCAGCCAAGAGAGCGGTTTTACCTACGAGCAGTACTTC. Translating it yields CASSQESGFTYEQYF.

The chain links TRBV4-2 to TRBJ2-2; 10 nucleotides match TRBD2. The CDR3 totals 17 residues. The germline V gene has CDR1 LGHNA and CDR2 YNFKEQ. V shed 0 bases and J 7 bases; nucleotides not matched to a gene: 8. As DNA, the CDR3 is TGTGCCAGCAGCCAAGATGCTAGCGGGAGATCCAACGGGGAGCTGTTTTTT. Protein product: CASSQDASGRSNGELFF.

This clone occurred a few times. This specimen includes other DNA sequences encoding the same CDR3. This rearrangement joins TRBV18 to TRBJ1-1; D call uncertain. Per germline, CDR1 KGHSH and CDR2 LQKENI. The CDR3 has 12 amino acids. The ends were cut back, 6 bases at V and 1 base at J, with 6 bases in the middle. The CDR3 region has the DNA TGTGCCAGCTCCACGGGGAACACTGAAGCTTTCTTT. It translates to CASSTGNTEAFF.

Details on this clone: The same CDR3 can be traced to other DNA sequences in this sample. The V and J genes are TRBV5-1 and TRBJ2-3; D is perhaps TRBD2 (6 bases). CDR1 and CDR2 from the germline V gene are SGHRS and YFSETQ. The ends were cut back, 3 bases at V and 2 bases at J, with 10 bases in the middle. This CDR3 is built from 14 residues. The CDR3 region is CASSSGLLTDTQYF. DNA for the CDR3: TGCGCCAGCAGCTCGGGACTCCTCACAGATACGCAGTATTTT.

This clone was seen a single time. In nucleotides, the CDR3 is TGTGCCACCAGCAGAGATTACCGGGTGTCCTACAATGAGCAGTTCTTC. This gives the protein CATSRDYRVSYNEQFF. The chain combines TRBV15 with TRBJ2-1; D not resolved. This CDR3 is 16 amino acids long. The V gene's germline CDR1 is LNHNV and CDR2 YYDKDF (reference sequence). Trimming cost V 0 bases and J 1 base, with 10 bases left between them.

V is TRBV7-2 and J is TRBJ2-7; D gene uncertain. Trimming took off 5 bases at V and 6 bases at J, with 14 bases between the two ends. In germline, CDR1 is SGHTA, CDR2 FQGNSA. The CDR3 extends over 13 amino acids. The CDR3, as DNA: TGTGCCAGCAGCGGACCCTTTTCGGGCGAGCAGTACTTC. Translation: CASSGPFSGEQYF.

This chain connects TRBV28 to TRBJ1-5; 7 nucleotides agree with TRBD1. V lost 3 bases, J lost 13 bases, and 9 bases stayed unmatched. Germline V gene sequence: CDR1 MDHEN, CDR2 SYDVKM. The CDR3 has 13 amino acids. The CDR3 DNA is TGTGCCAGCAGTTTCACAAGACAGGGAAAACAGCATTTT. It yields the protein CASSFTRQGKQHF.

For the CDR3, the DNA is TGCAGCGTTTTAAGAGGTCGGACTCAAGGGACTGAAGCTTTCTTT. This translates into CSVLRGRTQGTEAFF. The V call is TRBV29-1, the J call TRBJ1-1; no firm D call. In germline, CDR1 is SQVTM, CDR2 ANQGSEA. This CDR3 region has 15 residues. Trimming pared 5 bases from V and 5 bases from J, leaving 21 bases between.

The sample holds a few counts of this clone. This same CDR3 is encoded by further DNA sequences in the sample. The chain employs TRBV2 and TRBJ1-5, with 9 bases identical to TRBD1. J lost 0 bases, V lost 6 bases, and 0 bases had no gene match. The germline V gene has CDR1 SNHLY and CDR2 FYNNEI. This CDR3 region has 14 residues. CDR3 in amino acids: CASRTGGSNQPQHF. In DNA form, the CDR3 reads TGTGCCAGCAGGACAGGGGGTAGCAATCAGCCCCAGCATTTT.

Here the CDR3 DNA reads TGTGCCAGCTCACCAGTAATGGGAGGTACTGAAAAACTGTTTTTT. Amino acids: CASSPVMGGTEKLFF. The chain has TRBV18 and TRBJ1-4; D call uncertain. Trimming stripped 2 bases from V and 7 bases from J, with 14 bases between. CDR1 KGHSH and CDR2 LQKENI come from the germline V gene. The CDR3 is made up of 15 amino acids.

The chain couples TRBV7-9 to TRBJ2-1; 9 bases match TRBD2. Looked up from germline, CDR1 is SEHNR and CDR2 is FQNEAQ (reference sequence). The junction had 3 bases not matched to a gene; V was cut back by 2 bases and J by 4 bases. The CDR3 consists of 15 residues. CDR3 residues: CASSLLAGVYNEQFF. CDR3 in DNA: TGTGCCAGCAGCTTATTAGCGGGAGTATACAATGAGCAGTTCTTC.

The chain has TRBV18 and TRBJ2-3; D is possibly TRBD2 (5 bases). Deletions cut 4 bases from V and 2 bases from J, with 16 bases between. Germline V gene sequence: CDR1 KGHSH, CDR2 LQKENI. CDR3 size: 16 residues. CDR3 sequence: CASSRLITGSTDTQYF. CDR3 coding DNA: TGTGCCAGCTCACGACTAATTACGGGATCCACAGATACGCAGTATTTT.

The chain carries TRBV5-1 and TRBJ1-1; D ambiguous. From germline, CDR1 is SGHRS and CDR2 YFSETQ. V lost 1 base and J lost 4, with 11 bases in between. The CDR3 runs to 14 residues. Written as DNA, the CDR3 is TGCGCCAGCAGCTTGCGGGGTGCTGCCACTGAAGCTTTCTTT. Protein product: CASSLRGAATEAFF.

This clone has a handful of counts. It is unclear where the CDR3 begins or ends on the DNA, so no DNA is shown, and the CDR3 is as TCRdb lists it. This rearrangement joins TRBV27 to TRBJ1-1; TRBD1 reflects the table's D call only, with no check against the DNA. Per the germline V gene, CDR1 is MNHEY and CDR2 is SMNVEV (reference sequence). The CDR3 is 11 amino acids long, termini counted. The CDR3: CASSSGQGAFF.

The rearrangement joins TRBV10-3 to TRBJ2-7; 9 nucleotides align to TRBD1. Trimming at V came to 10 bases and at J to 5 bases, leaving 12 bases not matched to a gene. This CDR3 is built from 14 residues. Germline CDR1 reads ENHRY; CDR2 reads SYGVKD. In DNA form, the CDR3 reads TGTGCCACACAGGGGGCGAGGATTTCCCACGAGCAGTACTTC. Translating gives CATQGARISHEQYF.

The chain carries TRBV5-1 and TRBJ2-1, with 7 bases lining up with TRBD2. Germline values: CDR1 SGHRS, CDR2 YFSETQ. There are 13 residues in the CDR3. Trimming took 7 bases from V and 6 from J; bases not matched to a gene: 7. CDR3 in DNA: TGCGCCAGCGGACTAGGAGAGCGCAATGAGCAGTTCTTC. Encoded protein: CASGLGERNEQFF. Together with reference TRBV5-1 and TRBJ2-1, the CDR3 gives the full variable domain: KAGVTQTPRYLIKTRGQQVTLSCSPISGHRSVSWYQQTPGQGLQFLFEYFSETQRNKGNFPGRFSGRQFSNSRSEMNVSTLELGDSALYLCASGLGERNEQFFGPGTRLTVL.

The chain combines TRBV29-1 with TRBJ2-1; TRBD2 agrees at 9 bases. This CDR3 is 14 amino acids long. Germline V gene lookup returns CDR1 SQVTM and CDR2 ANQGSEA. Losses at the gene ends were 6 bases for V and 2 bases for J; bases not matched to a gene: 5. The CDR3 spells CSVESGRTYNEQFF. The CDR3 DNA sequence: TGCAGCGTAGAAAGCGGGAGGACCTACAATGAGCAGTTCTTC.

J is TRBJ2-7 and V is TRBV6-6; a possible D gene is TRBD2 (5 bases). Trimming left V 2 bases short and J 0 bases short, with 11 bases between. Germline V gene data show CDR1 as MNHNY and CDR2 as SVGAGI (reference sequence). This CDR3 spans 15 amino acids. This chain's CDR3 is CASSYLRRSSYEQYF. For the CDR3, the DNA is TGTGCCAGCAGTTACCTCCGGAGGAGCTCCTACGAGCAGTACTTC.